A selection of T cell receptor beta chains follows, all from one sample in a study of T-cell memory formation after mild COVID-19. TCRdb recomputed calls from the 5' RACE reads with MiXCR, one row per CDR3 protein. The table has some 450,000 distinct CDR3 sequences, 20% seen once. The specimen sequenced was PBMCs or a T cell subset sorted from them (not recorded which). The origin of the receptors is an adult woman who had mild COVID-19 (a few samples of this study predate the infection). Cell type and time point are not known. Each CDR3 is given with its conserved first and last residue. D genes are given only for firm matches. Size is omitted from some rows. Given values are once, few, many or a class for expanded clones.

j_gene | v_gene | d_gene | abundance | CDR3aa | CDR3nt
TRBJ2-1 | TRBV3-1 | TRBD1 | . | CASSPSTGEVQFF | TGTGCCAGCAGCCCATCGACAGGGGAAGTGCAGTTCTTC
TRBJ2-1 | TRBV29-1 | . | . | CSARDGEQFF | TGCAGCGCCAGGGACGGTGAGCAGTTCTTC
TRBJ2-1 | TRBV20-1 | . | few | CSARSAGDSYNEQFF | TGCAGTGCTAGATCTGCAGGCGACTCCTACAATGAGCAGTTCTTC
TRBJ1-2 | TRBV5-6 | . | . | CASSLVEGGNYGYTF | TGTGCCAGCAGCTTGGTAGAAGGGGGAAACTATGGCTACACCTTC
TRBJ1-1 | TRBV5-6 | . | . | CASSLPPQGGNTEAFF | TGTGCCAGCAGCTTACCCCCGCAGGGCGGGAACACTGAAGCTTTCTTT
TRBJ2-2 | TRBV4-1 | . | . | CASSQDLRTGELFF | TGCGCCAGCAGCCAAGATCTGAGGACTGGGGAGCTGTTTTTT
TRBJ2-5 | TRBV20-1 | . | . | CSAGRTAKETQYF | TGCAGTGCTGGCAGGACAGCGAAAGAGACCCAGTACTTC
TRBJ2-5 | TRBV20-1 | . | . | CSATNRRETQYF | TGCAGTGCGACCAACCGAAGAGAGACCCAGTACTTC
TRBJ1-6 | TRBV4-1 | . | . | CASSQPSKGANSPLHF | TGCGCCAGCAGCCAACCCTCAAAGGGCGCGAATTCACCCCTCCACTTT
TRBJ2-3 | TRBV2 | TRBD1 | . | CASSATGWETDTQYF | TGTGCCAGCAGCGCGACAGGGTGGGAGACAGATACGCAGTATTTT
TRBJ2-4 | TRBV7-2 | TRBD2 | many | CASSSQVGGNIQYF | TGTGCCAGCAGCTCCCAGGTGGGAGGGAACATTCAGTACTTC
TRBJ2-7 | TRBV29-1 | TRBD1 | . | CSVARTGVYEQYF | TGCAGCGTTGCCCGGACAGGGGTTTACGAGCAGTACTTC
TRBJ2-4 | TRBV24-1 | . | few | CATSDLQAQGGSKNIQYF | TGTGCCACCAGTGATTTGCAGGCCCAGGGGGGATCCAAAAACATTCAGTACTTC
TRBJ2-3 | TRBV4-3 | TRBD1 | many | CASSRDSRRSTDTQYF | TGCGCCAGCAGCCGGGACAGTAGAAGAAGCACAGATACGCAGTATTTT
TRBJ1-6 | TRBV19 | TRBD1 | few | CASSLTGSDSPLHF | TGTGCCAGTAGTTTGACAGGGAGTGACTCACCCCTCCACTTT
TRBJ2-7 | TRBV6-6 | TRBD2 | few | CASSFRGGLAGDGSYEQYF | TGTGCCAGCAGTTTTAGAGGGGGACTAGCGGGAGATGGGTCCTACGAGCAGTACTTC
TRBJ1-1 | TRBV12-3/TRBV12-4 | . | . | CASTQSGRNTEAFF | TGTGCCAGCACCCAATCCGGGCGAAACACTGAAGCTTTCTTT
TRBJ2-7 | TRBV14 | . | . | CASSPLGQQVYEQYF | TGTGCCAGCAGCCCGCTAGGCCAGCAGGTCTACGAGCAGTACTTC
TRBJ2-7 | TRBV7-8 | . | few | CASSSTFLGAYEQYF | TGTGCCAGCAGCTCAACCTTCCTGGGCGCCTACGAGCAGTACTTC
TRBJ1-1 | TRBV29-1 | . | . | CSGERGRSTEAFF | TGCAGCGGGGAAAGAGGGCGGAGCACTGAAGCTTTCTTT
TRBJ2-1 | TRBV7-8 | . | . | CASSLDRVGHEQFF | TGTGCCAGCAGCTTAGACAGGGTAGGACATGAGCAGTTCTTC
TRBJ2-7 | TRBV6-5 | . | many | CASSLSGLSYEQYF | TGTGCCAGCAGTCTCAGCGGGCTCTCCTACGAGCAGTACTTC
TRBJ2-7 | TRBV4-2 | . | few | CASSQGGWEQYF | TGTGCCAGCAGCCAGGGCGGGTGGGAGCAGTACTTC
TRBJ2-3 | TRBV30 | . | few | CAWEPATGIADTQYF | TGTGCCTGGGAACCTGCAACAGGGATCGCAGATACGCAGTATTTT
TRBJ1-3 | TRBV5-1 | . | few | CASSFFANSGNTIYF | TGCGCCAGCAGCTTTTTCGCAAACTCTGGAAACACCATATATTTT
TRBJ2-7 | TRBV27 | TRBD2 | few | CASSHTSGGSYEQYF | TGTGCCAGCAGCCACACTAGCGGGGGGTCCTACGAGCAGTACTTC
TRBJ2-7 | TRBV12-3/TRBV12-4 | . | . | CASSLAPREEQYF | TGTGCCAGCAGTTTAGCCCCTCGGGAAGAGCAGTACTTC
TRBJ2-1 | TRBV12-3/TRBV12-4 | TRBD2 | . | CASSMLAGVGNELFF | TGTGCCAGCAGCATGCTAGCGGGAGTCGGGAATGAGCTGTTCTTC
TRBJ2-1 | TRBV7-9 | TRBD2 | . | CASSLSGRVNNEQFF | TGTGCCAGCAGCTTAAGCGGGAGGGTCAACAATGAGCAGTTCTTC
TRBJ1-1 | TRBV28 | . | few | CASSTPDTQNTEAFF | TGTGCCAGCAGTACCCCGGACACCCAGAACACTGAAGCTTTCTTT
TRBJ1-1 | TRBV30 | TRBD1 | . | CAWSPGTGNTEAFF | TGTGCCTGGAGTCCCGGGACAGGGAACACTGAAGCTTTCTTT
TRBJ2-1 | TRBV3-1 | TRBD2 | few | CASREFAGGNNEQFF | TGTGCCAGCAGGGAGTTCGCGGGGGGGAACAATGAGCAGTTCTTC
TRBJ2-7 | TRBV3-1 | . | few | CASSQVCLRHYEQYF | TGTGCCAGCAGCCAAGTGTGTCTGAGACACTACGAGCAGTACTTC
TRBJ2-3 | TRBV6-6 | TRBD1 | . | CASSYSGLTGVDWWGDTQYF | TGTGCCAGCAGTTACTCGGGGCTGACAGGGGTCGACTGGTGGGGAGATACGCAGTATTTT
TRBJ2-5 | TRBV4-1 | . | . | CASSQEPGEETQYF | TGCGCCAGCAGCCAAGAGCCCGGGGAAGAGACCCAGTACTTC
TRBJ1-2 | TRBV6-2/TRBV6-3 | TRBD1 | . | CASRSTGSNYGYTF | TGTGCCAGCAGGTCGACAGGGAGCAACTATGGCTACACCTTC
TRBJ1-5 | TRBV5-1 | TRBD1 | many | CASSLAPQGTGGNQPQHF | TGCGCCAGCAGCCTCGCCCCACAGGGGACAGGTGGCAATCAGCCCCAGCATTTT
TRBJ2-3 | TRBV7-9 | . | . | CASSLLTDTKYF | TGTGCCAGCAGCCTGCTAACAGATACGAAGTATTTT
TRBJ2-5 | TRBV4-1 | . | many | CASSQAGIGGETQYF | TGCGCCAGCAGCCAAGCAGGAATCGGAGGAGAGACCCAGTACTTC
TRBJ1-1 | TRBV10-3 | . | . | CAISEPDTEAFF | TGTGCCATCAGTGAGCCGGACACTGAAGCTTTCTTT
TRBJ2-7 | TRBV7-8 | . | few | CASSLGTRGPYEQYF | TGTGCCAGCAGCTTAGGGACGAGGGGCCCCTACGAGCAGTACTTC
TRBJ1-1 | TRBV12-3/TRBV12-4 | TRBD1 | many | CASSLALGQGYTEAFF | TGTGCCAGCAGCCTGGCTCTAGGACAGGGGTACACTGAAGCTTTCTTT
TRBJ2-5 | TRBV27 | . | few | CASSGLEKTQYF | TGTGCCAGCAGTGGGTTGGAGAAGACCCAGTACTTC
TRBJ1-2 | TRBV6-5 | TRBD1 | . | CASSTTGGDGYTF | TGTGCCAGCAGTACTACAGGGGGCGATGGCTACACCTTC
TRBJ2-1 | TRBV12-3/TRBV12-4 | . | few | CASSFGVGGEQFF | TGTGCCAGCTCCTTCGGGGTCGGTGGTGAGCAGTTCTTC